This T cell receptor beta chain is from a study of blood T cell repertoires in COVID-19. Overall study: COVID-19 samples collected from the United States, Italy and Spain covered acute and convalescent phases. PBMCs, B-cell-depleted T cells, or T cells provided the cDNA or gDNA that made up the material.

Germline V CDR1 and CDR2: LGHNT, FRNRAP. The CDR3 extends over 19 amino acids. The trim removed 7 bases at V and 4 bases at J, leaving 21 bases unmatched. Original methodology: Nucleated cell counts were estimated from reference gene primer amplification. Clones were sequenced by immunoSEQ multiplex PCR, and TCRdb holds only the in-frame ones, with some missing. That table furnishes V, J and clone size, whereas the DNA furnished D and trimming. This sample has about 130,000 clones, with 90% found just once. This clone has a single count. The chain recombines TRBV12-5 with TRBJ2-1, with 8 bases identical to TRBD2. The sequenced sample consisted of peripheral blood. This clonotype was obtained from a man between 50 and 59 years old with active COVID-19. The CDR3 here is CASAWTSPGNAPWYNEQFF. CDR3 coding DNA: TGTGCTAGTGCCTGGACTAGCCCGGGGAATGCTCCTTGGTACAATGAGCAGTTCTTC.